This TCR beta chain was sequenced during a study of a mutant IDH1 vaccine in newly diagnosed glioma. General observations from the study: Pseudoprogression appears to have had no connection to changes in top peripheral T cell clonotypes.

The protocol was immunoSEQ multiplex PCR, while the TCRdb copy is restricted to in-frame clones and leaves out a portion. The sample consists of some 60,000 clones, 83% of them appearing once. The sample's time point: week 47, end of study. Alongside topical imiquimod, each dose of vaccine comprised 300 ug of mutant IDH1 20-mer peptide. Germline CDR1 LNHDA, CDR2 SQIVND (reference sequence). V was pared by 6 bases and J by 5 bases, with 13 bases between. The length of the CDR3 is 13 residues. For this clone: What it recognizes is unknown.

This material consisted of PBMCs, taken from a glioma patient whose treatment included an IDH1 peptide vaccine. The V gene is TRBV19, the J gene TRBJ1-1; tentative D call: TRBD1 (5 bases). The receptor comes from a man aged 25-45 years with glioma. The CDR3 is CASRRGSGTEAFF. The CDR3 nucleotides read TGTGCCAGTAGAAGAGGGTCAGGGACTGAAGCTTTCTTT.